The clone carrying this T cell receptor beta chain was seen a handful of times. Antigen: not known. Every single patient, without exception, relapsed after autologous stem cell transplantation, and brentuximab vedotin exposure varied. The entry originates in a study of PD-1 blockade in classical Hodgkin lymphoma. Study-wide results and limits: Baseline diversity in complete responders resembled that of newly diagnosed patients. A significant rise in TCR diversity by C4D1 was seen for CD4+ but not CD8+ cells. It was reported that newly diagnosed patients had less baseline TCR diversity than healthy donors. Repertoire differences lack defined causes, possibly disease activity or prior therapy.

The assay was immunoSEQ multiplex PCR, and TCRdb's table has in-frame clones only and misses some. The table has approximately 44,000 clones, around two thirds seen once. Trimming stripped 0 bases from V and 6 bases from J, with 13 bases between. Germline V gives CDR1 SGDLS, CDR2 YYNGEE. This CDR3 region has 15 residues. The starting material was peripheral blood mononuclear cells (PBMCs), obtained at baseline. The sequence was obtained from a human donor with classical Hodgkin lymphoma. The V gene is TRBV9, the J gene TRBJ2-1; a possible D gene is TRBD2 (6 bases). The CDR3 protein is CASSVGGVSPNEQFF. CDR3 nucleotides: TGTGCCAGCAGCGTAGGGGGGGTTAGCCCCAATGAGCAGTTCTTC.